This T cell receptor (beta chain) was observed in a study of CD8 T cells in acute hepatitis C reinfection. Across the study: Sequences come from NS3-1073-specific CD8+ T cells, during acute infection and after clearance. General study results and limits: All groups preferentially used TRBV04 and TRBV06, which was not due to overrepresentation in the naive pool. No chronic follow-up sample yielded enough NS3-1073 specific cells.

TCRdb's table, derived via immunoSEQ multiplex PCR, lists solely in-frame clones and lacks some. This table holds 1,400 to 1,500 clones, almost 50% found once. Time point in this sample: acute HCV infection, within 168 days of estimated infection date. Hepatitis C virus-specific T cells were sequenced directly ex vivo without in vitro expansion. A positive HCV RNA or antibody test following a negative test within 24 weeks defined acute primary infection. A tetramer loaded with NS3 peptide 1073-1081 identified HCV-specific cells. V lost 4 bases and J lost 5, with 15 bases in between. Germline CDR1 is SQVTM and CDR2 is ANQGSEA. The CDR3 spans 14 residues.

This material consisted of HCV NS3-1073 tetramer-sorted CD8+ T cells from PBMCs, taken during acute infection. V is TRBV29-1 and J is TRBJ2-1; possibly TRBD2 for D (6 bases). This sequence originates from a young woman who spontaneously cleared hepatitis C infection. DNA of the CDR3: TGCAGCGTTGTCCGGATTGGAGGGGACAATGAGCAGTTCTTC. Translated: CSVVRIGGDNEQFF.